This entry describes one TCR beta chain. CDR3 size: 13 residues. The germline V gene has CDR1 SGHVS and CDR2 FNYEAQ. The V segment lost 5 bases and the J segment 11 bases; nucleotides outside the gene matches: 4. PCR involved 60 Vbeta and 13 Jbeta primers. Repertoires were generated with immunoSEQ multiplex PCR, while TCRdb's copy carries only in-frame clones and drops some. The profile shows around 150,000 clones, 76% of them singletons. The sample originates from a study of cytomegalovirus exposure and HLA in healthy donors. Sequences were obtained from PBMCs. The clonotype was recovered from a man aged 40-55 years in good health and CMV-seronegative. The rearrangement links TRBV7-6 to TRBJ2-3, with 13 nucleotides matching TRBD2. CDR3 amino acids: CASSPGLAGEQYF. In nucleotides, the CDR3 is TGTGCCAGCAGCCCCGGACTAGCGGGGGAGCAGTATTTT.